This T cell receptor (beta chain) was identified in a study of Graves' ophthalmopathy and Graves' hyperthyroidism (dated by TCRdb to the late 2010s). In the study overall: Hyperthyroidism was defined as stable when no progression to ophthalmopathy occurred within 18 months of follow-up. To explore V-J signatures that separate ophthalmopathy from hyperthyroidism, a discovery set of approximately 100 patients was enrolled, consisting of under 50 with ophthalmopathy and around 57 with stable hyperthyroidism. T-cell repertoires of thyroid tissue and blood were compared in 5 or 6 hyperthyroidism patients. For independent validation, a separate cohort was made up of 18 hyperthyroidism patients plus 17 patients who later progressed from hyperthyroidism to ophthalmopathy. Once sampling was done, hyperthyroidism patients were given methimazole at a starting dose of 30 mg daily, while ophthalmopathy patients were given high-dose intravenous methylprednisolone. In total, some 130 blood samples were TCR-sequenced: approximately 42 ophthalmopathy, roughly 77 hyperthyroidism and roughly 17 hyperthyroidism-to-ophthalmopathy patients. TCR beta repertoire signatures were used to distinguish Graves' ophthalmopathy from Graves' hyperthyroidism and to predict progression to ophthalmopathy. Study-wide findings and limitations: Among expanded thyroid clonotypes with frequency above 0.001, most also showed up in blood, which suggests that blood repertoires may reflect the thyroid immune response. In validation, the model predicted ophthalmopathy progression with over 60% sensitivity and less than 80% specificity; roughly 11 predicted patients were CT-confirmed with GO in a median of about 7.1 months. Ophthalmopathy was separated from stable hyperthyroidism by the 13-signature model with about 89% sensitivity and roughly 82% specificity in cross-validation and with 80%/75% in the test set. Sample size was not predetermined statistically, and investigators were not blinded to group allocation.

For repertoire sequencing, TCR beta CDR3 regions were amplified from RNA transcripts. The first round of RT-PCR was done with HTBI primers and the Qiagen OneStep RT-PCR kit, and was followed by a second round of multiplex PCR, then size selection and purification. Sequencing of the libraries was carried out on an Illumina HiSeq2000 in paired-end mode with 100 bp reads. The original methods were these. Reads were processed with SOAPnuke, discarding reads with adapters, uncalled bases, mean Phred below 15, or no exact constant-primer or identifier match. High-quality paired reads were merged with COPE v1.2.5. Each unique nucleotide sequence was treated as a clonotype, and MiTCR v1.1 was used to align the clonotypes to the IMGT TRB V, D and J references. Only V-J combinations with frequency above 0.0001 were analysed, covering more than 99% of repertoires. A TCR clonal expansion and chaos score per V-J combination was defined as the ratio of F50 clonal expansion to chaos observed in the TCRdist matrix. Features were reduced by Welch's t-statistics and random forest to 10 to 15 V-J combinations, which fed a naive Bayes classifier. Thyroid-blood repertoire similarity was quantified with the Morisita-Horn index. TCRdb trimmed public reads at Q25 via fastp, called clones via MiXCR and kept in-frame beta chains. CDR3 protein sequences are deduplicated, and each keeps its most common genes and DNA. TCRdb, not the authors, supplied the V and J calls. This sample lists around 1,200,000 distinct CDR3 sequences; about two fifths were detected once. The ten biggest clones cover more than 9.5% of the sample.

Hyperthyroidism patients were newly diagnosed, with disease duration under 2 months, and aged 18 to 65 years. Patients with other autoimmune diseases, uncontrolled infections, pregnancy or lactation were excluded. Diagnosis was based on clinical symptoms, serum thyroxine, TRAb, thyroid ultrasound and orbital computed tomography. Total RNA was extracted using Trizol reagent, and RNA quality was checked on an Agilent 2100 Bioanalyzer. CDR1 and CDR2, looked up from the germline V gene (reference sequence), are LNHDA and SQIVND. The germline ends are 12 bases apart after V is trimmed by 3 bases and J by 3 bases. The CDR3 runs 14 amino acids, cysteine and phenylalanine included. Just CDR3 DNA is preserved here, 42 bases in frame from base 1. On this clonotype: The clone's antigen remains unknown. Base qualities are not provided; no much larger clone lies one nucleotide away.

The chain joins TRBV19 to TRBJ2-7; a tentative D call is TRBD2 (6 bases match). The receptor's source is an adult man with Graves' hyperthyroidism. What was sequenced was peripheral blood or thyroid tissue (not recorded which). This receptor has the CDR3 CASSMGRGNYEQYF. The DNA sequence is TGTGCCAGTAGTATGGGACGGGGGAACTACGAGCAGTACTTC. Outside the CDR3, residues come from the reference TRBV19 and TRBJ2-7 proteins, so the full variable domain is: DGGITQSPKYLFRKEGQNVTLSCEQNLNHDAMYWYRQDPGQGLRLIYYSQIVNDFQKGDIAEGYSVSREKKESFPLTVTSAQKNPTAFYLCASSMGRGNYEQYFGPGTRLTVT.